The 3 T cell receptor beta chains below come from one sample, sequenced in a study of shared T cell receptors in the human thymus. Using immunoSEQ multiplex PCR, the repertoire was profiled, and TCRdb retains in-frame clones only, with some absent. The sample lists hundreds of thousands of clones, roughly 86% occurring once. The same specimen was also included in a second study, on human thymus T cells.

Sequenced: thymocytes. These receptors came from a boy under two years old with a congenital heart defect.

The gene calls are TRBV7-9 and TRBJ2-5, with D possibly TRBD2 on 6 matching bases. Germline V gives CDR1 SEHNR, CDR2 FQNEAQ (reference sequence). The V and J ends lost 1 base and 3 bases respectively, with 18 bases between them. This CDR3 comprises 17 residues. CDR3 region: CASSLEEGKSQEETQYF. The CDR3 bases are TGTGCCAGCAGCTTAGAGGAGGGGAAGTCCCAAGAAGAGACCCAGTACTTC. Together with reference TRBV7-9 and TRBJ2-5, the CDR3 gives the full variable domain: DTGVSQNPRHKITKRGQNVTFRCDPISEHNRLYWYRQTLGQGPEFLTYFQNEAQLEKSRLLSDRFSAERPKGSFSTLEIQRTEQGDSAMYLCASSLEEGKSQEETQYFGPGTRLLVL.

The chain links TRBV28 to TRBJ2-7; TRBD2 matches 9 bases. This CDR3 comprises 14 residues. The germline V gene encodes CDR1 MDHEN and CDR2 SYDVKM. The V and J ends lost 8 bases and 3 bases, in that order; junction bases with no gene match: 8. The CDR3 region has the DNA TGTGCCAGCGGAAAGCGGGGGGCAGTCTACGAGCAGTACTTC. Its translation is CASGKRGAVYEQYF.

This rearrangement joins TRBV29-1 to TRBJ1-2; a weak D match, TRBD1 (6 bases). The CDR3 is made up of 15 amino acids. Germline V gene lookup returns CDR1 SQVTM and CDR2 ANQGSEA. The V end was cut by 4 bases, the J end by 8 bases, with 23 bases between. CDR3 residues: CSVGGPLHLKGGYTF. For the CDR3, the DNA is TGCAGCGTTGGGGGGCCCCTTCATTTAAAGGGCGGCTACACCTTC.